The rows below give T cell receptor beta chains drawn from one sample of a study of cytomegalovirus exposure and HLA in healthy donors. The assay was immunoSEQ multiplex PCR, and TCRdb's table has in-frame clones only and misses some. Of about 69,000 clones listed, roughly two thirds are singletons. The sample comprised PBMCs. All receptors come from a male donor in good health and CMV-seropositive. The CDR3 runs from the conserved cysteine through the conserved F or W. D genes are given only for firm matches. Clone size appears in some rows only: once, few, many, or a class for an expanded clone.

length	J	size	V	D	CDR3	DNA
14	TRBJ1-1	-	TRBV4-2	-	CASSQGSLNTEAFF	TGTGCCAGCAGCCAAGGTTCCTTGAACACTGAAGCTTTCTTT
17	TRBJ2-6	-	TRBV19	TRBD1	CASSLRWGQGVLAVLTF	TGTGCCAGTAGCCTCCGGTGGGGACAGGGCGTGTTGGCCGTCCTGACTTTC
16	TRBJ1-6	-	TRBV7-2	-	CASSLAGLGVSSPLHF	TGTGCCAGCAGCTTAGCGGGTCTCGGGGTTAGTTCACCCCTCCACTTT
13	TRBJ2-3	few	TRBV6-1	-	CASSVVRGGRQYF	TGTGCCAGCAGTGTGGTCCGGGGAGGTAGGCAGTATTTT
14	TRBJ1-2	-	TRBV19	-	CASSGQGSIYGYTF	TGTGCCAGTAGTGGGCAGGGTAGCATCTATGGCTACACCTTC
13	TRBJ1-5	-	TRBV19	-	CASSIGREQPQHF	TGTGCCAGTAGTATAGGAAGGGAGCAGCCCCAGCATTTT
15	TRBJ1-2	-	TRBV4-3	-	CASSQEERANYGYTF	TGCGCCAGCAGCCAAGAAGAACGAGCTAACTATGGCTACACCTTC
14	TRBJ2-7	-	TRBV27	-	CASSPPGWAYEQYF	TGTGCCAGCAGTCCACCGGGGTGGGCTTACGAGCAGTACTTC
15	TRBJ2-3	once	TRBV7-2	-	CASSLFGTPTDTQYF	TGTGCCAGCAGCTTGTTCGGGACTCCCACAGATACGCAGTATTTT
15	TRBJ2-7	-	TRBV19	-	CASSIGATPSYEQYF	TGTGCCAGTAGTATAGGAGCCACCCCTTCCTACGAGCAGTACTTC
19	TRBJ2-1	-	TRBV6-1	TRBD2	CASSDPLTGRGRDYNEQFF	TGTGCCAGCAGTGACCCACTTACGGGGCGGGGGAGGGATTACAATGAGCAGTTCTTC
15	TRBJ2-3	-	TRBV7-3	-	CASSLTGGATDTQYF	TGTGCCAGCAGCTTAACGGGGGGAGCCACAGATACGCAGTATTTT
13	TRBJ1-1	medium-sized	TRBV6-5	-	CASSYYMNTEAFF	TGTGCCAGCAGTTATTATATGAACACTGAAGCTTTCTTT
15	TRBJ1-1	-	TRBV27	TRBD1	CASRHPGGRYTEAFF	TGTGCCAGCAGGCACCCAGGGGGTAGGTATACTGAAGCTTTCTTT
14	TRBJ1-1	-	TRBV27	-	CASSLNRVNTEAFF	TGTGCCAGCAGTTTAAACAGAGTGAACACTGAAGCTTTCTTT
13	TRBJ2-5	-	TRBV30	-	CAWKSRDQETQYF	TGTGCCTGGAAGTCCAGGGACCAAGAGACCCAGTACTTC
18	TRBJ2-3	-	TRBV7-9	TRBD2	CASSLARIAGFSTDTQYF	TGTGCCAGCAGCTTAGCGCGGATAGCGGGATTCAGCACAGATACGCAGTATTTT
11	TRBJ2-7	-	TRBV6-1	-	CASSDRSEQYF	TGTGCCAGCAGTGATCGGTCTGAGCAGTACTTC
19	TRBJ2-6	-	TRBV11-2	-	CASSLVPRRGPSGANVLTF	TGTGCCAGCAGCTTAGTTCCGAGGCGGGGGCCTTCTGGGGCCAACGTCCTGACTTTC
15	TRBJ2-3	-	TRBV6-1	TRBD1	CASTLQGDVTDTQYF	TGTGCCAGCACCCTACAGGGGGACGTCACAGATACGCAGTATTTT
16	TRBJ1-3	few	TRBV19	-	CASSLQGFLSGNTIYF	TGTGCCAGCAGCCTTCAGGGGTTCCTCTCTGGAAACACCATATATTTT
14	TRBJ2-7	few	TRBV7-9	TRBD2	CASRSSGSTYEQYF	TGTGCCAGCAGATCGAGCGGGAGTACTTACGAGCAGTACTTC
13	TRBJ1-4	-	TRBV4-3	-	CASSQDRGEKLFF	TGCGCCAGCAGCCAAGATCGGGGTGAAAAACTGTTTTTT
15	TRBJ1-5	-	TRBV7-8	TRBD1	CASSRTGGGNQPQHF	TGTGCCAGCAGCCGGACAGGGGGCGGAAATCAGCCCCAGCATTTT
12	TRBJ2-3	-	TRBV15	-	CATSTSTDTQYF	TGTGCCACCAGCACTAGCACAGATACGCAGTATTTT
14	TRBJ1-3	-	TRBV7-9	-	CASSPPVLTDSVYF	TGTGCCAGCAGCCCCCCGGTCTTAACGGACAGCGTATATTTT
16	TRBJ2-1	once	TRBV5-1	TRBD1	CASSLSVGTGYNEQFF	TGCGCCAGCAGCTTATCTGTAGGGACAGGATACAATGAGCAGTTCTTC
14	TRBJ2-5	-	TRBV6-1	-	CASSGYASGETQYF	TGTGCCAGCAGTGGCTACGCCTCGGGAGAGACCCAGTACTTC
13	TRBJ1-5	few	TRBV7-2	-	CASSLGGGQPQHF	TGTGCCAGCAGCTTAGGTGGAGGACAGCCCCAGCATTTT
17	TRBJ2-6	-	TRBV5-1	-	CASSLGGATSGANVLTF	TGCGCCAGCAGCTTGGGAGGTGCAACCTCTGGGGCCAACGTCCTGACTTTC
16	TRBJ1-5	-	TRBV19	TRBD1	CASSIPGTALNQPQHF	TGTGCCAGTAGTATCCCCGGGACAGCCCTCAATCAGCCCCAGCATTTT
13	TRBJ2-2	-	TRBV7-9	-	CASSGQYTGELFF	TGTGCCAGCAGCGGACAGTACACCGGGGAGCTGTTTTTT
20	TRBJ2-7	-	TRBV7-3	TRBD1	CASSSLSVDRGGPSSDEQYF	TGTGCCAGCAGCTCCCTCTCAGTGGACAGGGGAGGTCCCTCATCCGACGAGCAGTACTTC
14	TRBJ2-5	-	TRBV10-3	-	CASGQPPRAETQYF	TGTGCCAGCGGACAGCCCCCTCGCGCGGAGACCCAGTACTTC
15	TRBJ1-5	-	TRBV19	TRBD1	CASSIRTGSRQPQHF	TGTGCCAGTAGTATCCGGACAGGGTCCCGGCAGCCCCAGCATTTT
14	TRBJ1-1	-	TRBV7-3	TRBD1	CASSPGQVGTEAFF	TGTGCCAGCAGCCCGGGACAGGTTGGCACTGAAGCTTTCTTT
15	TRBJ2-1	-	TRBV18	-	CASSPDRGSYNEQFF	TGTGCCAGCTCACCCGACAGAGGCTCCTACAATGAGCAGTTCTTC
14	TRBJ2-7	-	TRBV6-5	TRBD1	CASRSGQGPYEQYF	TGTGCCAGCAGATCGGGACAGGGACCCTACGAGCAGTACTTC
16	TRBJ2-1	few	TRBV5-6	-	CASSFIGQQNINEQFF	TGTGCCAGCAGCTTTATCGGACAGCAAAACATCAATGAGCAGTTCTTC